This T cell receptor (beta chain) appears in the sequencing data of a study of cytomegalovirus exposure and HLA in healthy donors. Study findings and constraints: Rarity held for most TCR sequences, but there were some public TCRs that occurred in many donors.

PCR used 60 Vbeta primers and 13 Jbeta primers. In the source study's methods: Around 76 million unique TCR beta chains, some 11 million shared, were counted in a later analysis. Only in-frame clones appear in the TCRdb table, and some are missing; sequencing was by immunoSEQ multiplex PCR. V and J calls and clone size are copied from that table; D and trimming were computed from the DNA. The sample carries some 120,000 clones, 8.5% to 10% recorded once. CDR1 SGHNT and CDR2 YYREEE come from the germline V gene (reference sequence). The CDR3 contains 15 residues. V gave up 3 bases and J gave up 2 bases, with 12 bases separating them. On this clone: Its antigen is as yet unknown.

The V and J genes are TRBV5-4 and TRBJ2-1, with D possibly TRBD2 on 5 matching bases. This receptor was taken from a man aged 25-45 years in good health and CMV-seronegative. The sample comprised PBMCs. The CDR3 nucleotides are TGTGCCAGCAGCTCGAGGACTGAAACCTACAATGAGCAGTTCTTC. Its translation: CASSSRTETYNEQFF.